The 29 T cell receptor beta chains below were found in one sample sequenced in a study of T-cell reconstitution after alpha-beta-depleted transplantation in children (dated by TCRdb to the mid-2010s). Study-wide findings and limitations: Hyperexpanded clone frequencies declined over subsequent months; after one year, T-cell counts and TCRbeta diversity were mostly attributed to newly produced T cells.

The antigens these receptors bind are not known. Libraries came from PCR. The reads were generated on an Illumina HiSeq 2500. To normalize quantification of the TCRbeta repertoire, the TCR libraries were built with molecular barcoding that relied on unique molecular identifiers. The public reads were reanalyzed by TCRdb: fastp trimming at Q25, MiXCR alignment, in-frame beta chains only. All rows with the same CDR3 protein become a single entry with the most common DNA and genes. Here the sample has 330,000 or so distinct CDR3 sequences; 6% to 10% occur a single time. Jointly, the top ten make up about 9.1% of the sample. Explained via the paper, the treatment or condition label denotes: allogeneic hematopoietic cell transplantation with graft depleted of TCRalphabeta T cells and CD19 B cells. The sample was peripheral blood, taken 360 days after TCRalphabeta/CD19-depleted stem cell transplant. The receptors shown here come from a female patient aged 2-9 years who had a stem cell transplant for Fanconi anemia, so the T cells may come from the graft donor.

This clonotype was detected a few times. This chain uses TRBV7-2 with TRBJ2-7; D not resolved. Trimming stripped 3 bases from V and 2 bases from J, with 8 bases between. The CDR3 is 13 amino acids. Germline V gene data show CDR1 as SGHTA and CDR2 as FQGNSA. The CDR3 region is CASSFTPAYEQYF. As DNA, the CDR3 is TGTGCCAGCAGCTTCACACCGGCCTACGAGCAGTACTTC.

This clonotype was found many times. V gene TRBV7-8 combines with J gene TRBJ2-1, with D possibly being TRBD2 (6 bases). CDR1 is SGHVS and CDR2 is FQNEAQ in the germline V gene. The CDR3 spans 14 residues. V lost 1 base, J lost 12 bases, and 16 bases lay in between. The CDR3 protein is CASSLGVGEVGQFF. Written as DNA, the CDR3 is TGTGCCAGCAGCTTAGGGGTAGGGGAGGTCGGGCAGTTCTTC.

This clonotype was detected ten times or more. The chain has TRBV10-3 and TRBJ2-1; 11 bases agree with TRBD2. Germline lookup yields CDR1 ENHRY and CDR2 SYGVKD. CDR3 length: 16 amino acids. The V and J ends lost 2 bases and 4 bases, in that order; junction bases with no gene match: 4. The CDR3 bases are TGTGCCATCAGTGAGGGGGGACTAGCGGATTACAATGAGCAGTTCTTC. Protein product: CAISEGGLADYNEQFF.

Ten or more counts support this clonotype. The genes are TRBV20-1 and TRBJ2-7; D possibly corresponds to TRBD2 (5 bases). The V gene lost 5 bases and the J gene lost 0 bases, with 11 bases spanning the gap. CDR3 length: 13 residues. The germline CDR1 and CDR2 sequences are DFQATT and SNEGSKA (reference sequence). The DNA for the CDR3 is TGCAGTGCTTACGACTATCTCTCCTACGAGCAGTACGTC. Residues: CSAYDYLSYEQYV.

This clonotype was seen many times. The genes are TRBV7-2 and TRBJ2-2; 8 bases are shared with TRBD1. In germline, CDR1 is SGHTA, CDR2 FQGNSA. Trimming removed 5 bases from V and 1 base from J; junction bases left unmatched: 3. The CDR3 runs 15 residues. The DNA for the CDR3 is TGTGCCAGCAGCGCGGGGACAGGGAACACCGGGGAGCTGTTTTTT. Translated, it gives CASSAGTGNTGELFF. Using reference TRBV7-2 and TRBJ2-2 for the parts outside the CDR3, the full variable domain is GAGVSQSPSNKVTEKGKDVELRCDPISGHTALYWYRQSLGQGLEFLIYFQGNSAPDKSGLPSDRFSAERTGGSVSTLTIQRTQQEDSAVYLCASSAGTGNTGELFFGEGSRLTVL.

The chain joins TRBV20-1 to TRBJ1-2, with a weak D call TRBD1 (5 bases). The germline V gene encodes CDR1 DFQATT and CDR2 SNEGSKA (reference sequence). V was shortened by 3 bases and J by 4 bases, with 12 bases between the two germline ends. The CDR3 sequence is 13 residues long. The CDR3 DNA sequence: TGCAGTGCTAGTAAGGGGTCGGCCTATGGCTACACCTTC. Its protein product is CSASKGSAYGYTF.

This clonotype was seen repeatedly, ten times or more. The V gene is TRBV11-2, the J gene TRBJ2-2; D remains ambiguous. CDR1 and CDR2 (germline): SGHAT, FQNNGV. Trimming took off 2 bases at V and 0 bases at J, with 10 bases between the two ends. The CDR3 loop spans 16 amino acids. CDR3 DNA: TGTGCCAGCAGCTTAATGAGAGTAGCGAACACCGGGGAGCTGTTTTTT. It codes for CASSLMRVANTGELFF.

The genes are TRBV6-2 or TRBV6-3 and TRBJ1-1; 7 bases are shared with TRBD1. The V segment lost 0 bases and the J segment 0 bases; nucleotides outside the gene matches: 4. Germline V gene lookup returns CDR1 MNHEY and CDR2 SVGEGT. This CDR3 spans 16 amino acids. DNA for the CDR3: TGTGCCAGCAGTTACTCCCCAGGGGGAATGAACACTGAAGCTTTCTTT. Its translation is CASSYSPGGMNTEAFF.

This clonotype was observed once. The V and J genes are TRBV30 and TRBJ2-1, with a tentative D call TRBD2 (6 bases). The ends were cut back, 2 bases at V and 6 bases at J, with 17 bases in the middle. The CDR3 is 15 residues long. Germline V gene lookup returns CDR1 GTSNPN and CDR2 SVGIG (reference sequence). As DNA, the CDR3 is TGTGCCTGGAGTCGAGACTGGAGGGAAGTCAATGAGCAGTTCTTC. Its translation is CAWSRDWREVNEQFF.

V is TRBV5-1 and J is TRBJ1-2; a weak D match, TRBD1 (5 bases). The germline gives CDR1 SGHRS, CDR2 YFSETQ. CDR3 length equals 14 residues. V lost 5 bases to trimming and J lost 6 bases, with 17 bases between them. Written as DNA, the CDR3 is TGCGCCAGCAGTCCGGGTGCGGGGGATGATGGCTACACCTTC. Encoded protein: CASSPGAGDDGYTF.

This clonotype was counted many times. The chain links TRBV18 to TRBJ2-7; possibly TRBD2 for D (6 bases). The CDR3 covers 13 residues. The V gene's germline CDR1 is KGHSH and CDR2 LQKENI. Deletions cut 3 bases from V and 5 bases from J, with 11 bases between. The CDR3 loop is CASSPRGGDEQYF. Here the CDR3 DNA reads TGTGCCAGCTCACCCCGGGGCGGGGACGAGCAGTACTTC.

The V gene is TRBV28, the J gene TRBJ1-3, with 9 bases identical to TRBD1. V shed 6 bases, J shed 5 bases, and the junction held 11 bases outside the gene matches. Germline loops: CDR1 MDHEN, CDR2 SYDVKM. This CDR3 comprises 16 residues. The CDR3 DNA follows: TGTGCCAGCAGCGGACCGGTCGGGACAGGGCGAAACACCATATATTTT. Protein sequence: CASSGPVGTGRNTIYF.

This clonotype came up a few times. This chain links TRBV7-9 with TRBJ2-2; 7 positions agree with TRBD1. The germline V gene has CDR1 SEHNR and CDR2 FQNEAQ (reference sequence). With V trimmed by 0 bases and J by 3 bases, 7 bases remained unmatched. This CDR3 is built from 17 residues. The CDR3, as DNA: TGTGCCAGCAGCTTAGCACGTGAAGGGGGCGACACCGGGGAGCTGTTTTTT. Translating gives CASSLAREGGDTGELFF.

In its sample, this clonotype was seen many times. CDR3 protein: CASSSPAASYEQYV. CDR3 bases: TGTGCCAGCAGTTCCCCTGCAGCCTCCTACGAGCAGTACGTC. This chain connects TRBV28 to TRBJ2-7, with D unclear. The CDR3 spans 14 residues. V lost 4 bases and J lost 0, with 10 bases in between. The V gene's germline CDR1 is MDHEN and CDR2 SYDVKM.

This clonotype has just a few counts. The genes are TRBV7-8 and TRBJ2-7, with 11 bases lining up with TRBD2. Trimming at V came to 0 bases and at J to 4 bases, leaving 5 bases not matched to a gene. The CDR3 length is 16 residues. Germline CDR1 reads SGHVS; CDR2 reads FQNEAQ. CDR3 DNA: TGTGCCAGCAGCTTAGCTCTAGCGGGGGGCGAATACGAGCAGTACGTC. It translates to CASSLALAGGEYEQYV.

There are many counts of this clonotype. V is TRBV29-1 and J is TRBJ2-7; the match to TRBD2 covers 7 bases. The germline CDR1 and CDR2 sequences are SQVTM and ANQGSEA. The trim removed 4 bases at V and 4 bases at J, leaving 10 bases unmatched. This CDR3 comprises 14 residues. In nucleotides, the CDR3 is TGCAGCGTTGTTGTTTGGACTAGGGCTTACGAGCAGTACTTC. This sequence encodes CSVVVWTRAYEQYF.

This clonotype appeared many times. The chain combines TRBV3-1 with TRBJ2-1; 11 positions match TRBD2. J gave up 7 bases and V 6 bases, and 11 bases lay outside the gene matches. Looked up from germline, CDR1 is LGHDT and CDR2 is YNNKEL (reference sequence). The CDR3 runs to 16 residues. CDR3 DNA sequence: TGTGCCAGCAGAGAGTCCGGGACTAGCGGTGGAAATGAGCAGTTCTTC. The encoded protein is CASRESGTSGGNEQFF.

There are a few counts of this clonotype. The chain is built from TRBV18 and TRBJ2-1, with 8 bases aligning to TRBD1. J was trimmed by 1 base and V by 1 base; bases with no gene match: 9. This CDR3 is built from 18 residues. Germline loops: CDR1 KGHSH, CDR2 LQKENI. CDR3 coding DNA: TGTGCCAGCTCACCACTTTATTTGGGGACAGGATCCTACAATGAGCAGTTCTTC. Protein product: CASSPLYLGTGSYNEQFF.

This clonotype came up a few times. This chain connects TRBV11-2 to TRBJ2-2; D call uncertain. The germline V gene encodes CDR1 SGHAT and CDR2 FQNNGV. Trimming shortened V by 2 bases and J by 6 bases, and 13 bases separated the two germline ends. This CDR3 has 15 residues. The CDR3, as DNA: TGTGCCAGCAGCTTACAACCCAGCTTAGCCGGGGAGCTGTTTTTT. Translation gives CASSLQPSLAGELFF. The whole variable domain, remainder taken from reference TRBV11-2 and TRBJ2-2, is EAGVAQSPRYKIIEKRQSVAFWCNPISGHATLYWYQQILGQGPKLLIQFQNNGVVDDSQLPKDRFSAERLKGVDSTLKIQPAKLEDSAVYLCASSLQPSLAGELFFGEGSRLTVL.

The CDR3 reads CASSLTGRYNEQFF. CDR3 nucleotides: TGTGCCAGCAGCTTAACAGGGAGGTACAATGAGCAGTTCTTC. The chain uses TRBV5-4 and TRBJ2-1, with D possibly being TRBD1 or TRBD2 (6 bases each). The V end was cut by 2 bases, the J end by 4 bases, with 10 bases between. The germline gives CDR1 SGHNT, CDR2 YYREEE (reference sequence). CDR3 length equals 14 residues. Together with reference TRBV5-4 and TRBJ2-1, the CDR3 gives the full variable domain: ETGVTQSPTHLIKTRGQQVTLRCSSQSGHNTVSWYQQALGQGPQFIFQYYREEENGRGNFPPRFSGLQFPNYSSELNVNALELDDSALYLCASSLTGRYNEQFFGPGTRLTVL.

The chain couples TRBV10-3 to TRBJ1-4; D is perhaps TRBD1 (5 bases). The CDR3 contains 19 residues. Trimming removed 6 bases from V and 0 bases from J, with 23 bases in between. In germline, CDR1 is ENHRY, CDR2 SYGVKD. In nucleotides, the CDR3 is TGTGCCATCAGCCCCGGGCTCGGAGGAGGGGCTGCAACTAATGAAAAACTGTTTTTT. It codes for CAISPGLGGGAATNEKLFF.

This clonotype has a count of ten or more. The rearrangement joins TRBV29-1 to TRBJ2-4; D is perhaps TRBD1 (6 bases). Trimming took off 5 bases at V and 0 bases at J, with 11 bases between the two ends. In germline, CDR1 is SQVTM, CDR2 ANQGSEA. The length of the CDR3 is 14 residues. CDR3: CSVTRGLAKNIQYF. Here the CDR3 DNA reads TGCAGCGTTACCAGGGGTTTAGCCAAAAACATTCAGTACTTC.

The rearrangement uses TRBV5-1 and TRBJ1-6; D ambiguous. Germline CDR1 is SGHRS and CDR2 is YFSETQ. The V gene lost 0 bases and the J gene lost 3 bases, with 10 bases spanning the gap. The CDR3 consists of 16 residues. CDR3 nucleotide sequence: TGCGCCAGCAGCTTGGCCGGGATTCTCTATAATTCACCCCTCCACTTT. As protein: CASSLAGILYNSPLHF.

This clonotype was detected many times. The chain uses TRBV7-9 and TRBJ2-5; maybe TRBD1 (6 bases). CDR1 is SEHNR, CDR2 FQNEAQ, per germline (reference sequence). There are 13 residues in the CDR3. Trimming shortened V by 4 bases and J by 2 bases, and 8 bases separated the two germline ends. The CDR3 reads CASSWDTQETQYF. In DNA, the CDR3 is TGTGCCAGCAGCTGGGACACACAAGAGACCCAGTACTTC.

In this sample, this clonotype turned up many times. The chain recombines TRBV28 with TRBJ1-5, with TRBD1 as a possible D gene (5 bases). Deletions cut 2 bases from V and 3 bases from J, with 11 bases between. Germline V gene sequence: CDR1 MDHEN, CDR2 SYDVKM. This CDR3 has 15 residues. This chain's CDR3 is CASSLRDSNNQPQHF. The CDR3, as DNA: TGTGCCAGCAGTTTACGGGACTCCAACAATCAGCCCCAGCATTTT.

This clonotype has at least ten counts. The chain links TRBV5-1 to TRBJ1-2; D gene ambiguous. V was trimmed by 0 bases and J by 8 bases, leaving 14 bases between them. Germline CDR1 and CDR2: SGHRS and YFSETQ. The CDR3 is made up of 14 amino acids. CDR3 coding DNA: TGCGCCAGCAGCTTGGAGATAGCTAAGGGAGGCTACACCTTC. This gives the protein CASSLEIAKGGYTF.

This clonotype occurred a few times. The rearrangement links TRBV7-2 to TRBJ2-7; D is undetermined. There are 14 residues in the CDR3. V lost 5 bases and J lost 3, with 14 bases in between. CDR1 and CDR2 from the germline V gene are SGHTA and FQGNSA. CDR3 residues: CASSPSPMGYEQYF. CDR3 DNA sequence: TGTGCCAGCAGCCCGTCCCCGATGGGCTACGAGCAGTACTTC.

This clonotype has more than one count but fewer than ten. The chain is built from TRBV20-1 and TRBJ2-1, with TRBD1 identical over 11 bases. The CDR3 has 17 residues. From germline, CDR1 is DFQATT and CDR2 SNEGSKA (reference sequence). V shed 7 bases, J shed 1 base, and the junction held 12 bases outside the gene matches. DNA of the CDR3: TGCAGTGTTTGGACAGGGGGCGCGGAGAGGTCCTACAATGAGCAGTTCTTC. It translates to CSVWTGGAERSYNEQFF.

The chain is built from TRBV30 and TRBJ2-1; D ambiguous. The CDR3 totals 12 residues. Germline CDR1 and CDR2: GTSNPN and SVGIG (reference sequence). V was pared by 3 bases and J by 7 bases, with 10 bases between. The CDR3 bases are TGTGCCTGGAGGTCTAACTCGAATGAGCAGTTCTTC. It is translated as CAWRSNSNEQFF. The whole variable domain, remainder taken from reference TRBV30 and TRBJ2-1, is SQTIHQWPATLVQPVGSPLSLECTVEGTSNPNLYWYRQAAGRGLQLLFYSVGIGQISSEVPQNLSASRPQDRQFILSSKKLLLSDSGFYLCAWRSNSNEQFFGPGTRLTVL.